Presented here are 30 T cell receptor beta chains from one specimen sequenced in a study of PD-L1 blockade in urothelial cancer. Time point given: pretreatment peripheral blood. Generated by immunoSEQ multiplex PCR, the TCRdb table keeps only in-frame clones and is missing some. The table has about 87,000 clones, 65% to 85% seen once. The sample was PBMCs, taken around atezolizumab (anti-PD-L1) treatment. The receptor set was obtained from a man aged 55 to 70 with urothelial cancer.

This chain connects TRBV18 to TRBJ1-4; possibly TRBD1 for D (6 bases). Trimming stripped 2 bases from V and 0 bases from J, with 10 bases between. The CDR3 is 16 amino acids. CDR1 is KGHSH, CDR2 LQKENI, per germline. CDR3: CASSPARQATNEKLFF. The CDR3 DNA sequence: TGTGCCAGCTCACCAGCTAGACAGGCAACTAATGAAAAACTGTTTTTT.

The genes are TRBV30 and TRBJ1-6; D is unresolved. The CDR3 covers 13 residues. V shed 3 bases and J shed 0 bases, with 3 bases lying between them. CDR1 is GTSNPN, CDR2 SVGIG, per germline (reference sequence). The CDR3 is CAWSGSYNSPLHF. CDR3 in DNA: TGTGCCTGGAGCGGCTCCTATAATTCACCCCTCCACTTT.

The rearrangement uses TRBV5-1 and TRBJ1-1; no clear D gene. Trimming took off 4 bases at V and 0 bases at J, with 16 bases between the two ends. The CDR3 loop spans 16 amino acids. CDR1 SGHRS and CDR2 YFSETQ come from the germline V gene. The CDR3 sequence: CASSESPQALNTEAFF. The DNA of the CDR3 is TGCGCCAGCAGCGAGTCCCCTCAAGCCCTGAACACTGAAGCTTTCTTT.

This rearrangement joins TRBV5-4 to TRBJ2-7; 10 bases agree with TRBD2. Trimming at V came to 1 base and at J to 5 bases, leaving 6 bases not matched to a gene. Germline CDR1 SGHNT, CDR2 YYREEE (reference sequence). CDR3 length: 15 residues. In DNA, the CDR3 is TGTGCCAGCAGCTTGATCTCTAGCGGGAGCCACGAGCAGTACTTC. Translating gives CASSLISSGSHEQYF.

This rearrangement joins TRBV30 to TRBJ2-5; 7 positions match TRBD1. CDR1 is GTSNPN and CDR2 is SVGIG in the germline V gene (reference sequence). The CDR3 is made up of 11 amino acids. This CDR3 reads CAGEGGETQYF. CDR3 bases: TGTGCAGGGGAAGGGGGCGAGACCCAGTACTTC.

CDR3 amino acids: CKTGSGETQYF. DNA of the CDR3: TGCAAAACAGGGTCGGGGGAGACCCAGTACTTC. The chain combines TRBV20-1 with TRBJ2-5, with D perhaps matching TRBD1 (6 bases). The CDR3 sequence is 11 residues long. Germline V gene data show CDR1 as DFQATT and CDR2 as SNEGSKA (reference sequence).

The chain has TRBV6-5 and TRBJ2-7; TRBD2 might be the D (5 bases). The CDR3 has 14 residues. Germline CDR1 and CDR2: MNHEY and SVGAGI. The V gene lost 7 bases and the J gene lost 2 bases, with 15 bases spanning the gap. The CDR3 DNA is TGTGCCAGCAACCCCGGGAACCAAGCCTACGAGCAGTACTTC. This encodes CASNPGNQAYEQYF.

J is TRBJ2-5 and V is TRBV2; 7 nucleotides align to TRBD1. Germline-derived CDR1 and CDR2 are SNHLY and FYNNEI. The CDR3 covers 13 residues. With 6 bases clipped from V and 7 bases from J, the junction kept 8 bases outside the gene matches. The CDR3 loop reads CASRGDSPWTQYF. As DNA, the CDR3 is TGTGCCAGCAGGGGGGACAGTCCATGGACCCAGTACTTC.

This clone was seen only once. The chain is built from TRBV4-3 and TRBJ2-7; 7 bases fit TRBD2. Germline lookup yields CDR1 LGHNA and CDR2 YSLEER. The J segment lost 2 bases and the V segment lost 2 bases, leaving 3 bases of the junction unmatched. This CDR3 is 14 amino acids long. The CDR3, as DNA: TGCGCCAGCAGCCAACAGCGGGGCCCCTACGAGCAGTACTTC. It yields the protein CASSQQRGPYEQYF.

The genes are TRBV4-1 and TRBJ2-7; D is possibly TRBD1 (5 bases). Trimming shortened V by 4 bases and J by 1 base, and 17 bases separated the two germline ends. The germline V gene has CDR1 MGHRA and CDR2 YSYEKL. CDR3 length: 16 amino acids. The DNA for the CDR3 is TGCGCCAGCAGCCGTGAAGGCCAGGGAAGTTCCTACGAGCAGTACTTC. Its translation: CASSREGQGSSYEQYF.

This clone was seen just once. J is TRBJ2-5 and V is TRBV29-1; perhaps TRBD2 as D (7 bases). The CDR3 runs 13 residues. CDR1 and CDR2 from the germline V gene are SQVTM and ANQGSEA. The V gene lost 4 bases and the J gene lost 4 bases, with 13 bases spanning the gap. The CDR3, as DNA: TGCAGCGTTGTACAGGGAGGGGGAGAGACCCAGTACTTC. Translated, it gives CSVVQGGGETQYF.

A note on this clone: An end of the junction does not agree with germline; a read error may underlie this. The chain combines TRBV18 with TRBJ2-7; 9 bases are shared with TRBD1. CDR1 and CDR2 from the germline V gene are KGHSH and LQKENI. The CDR3 consists of 13 residues. CDR3 loop: CASSPGTGSPLEF. CDR3 in DNA: TGTGCCAGCTCACCTGGGACAGGGTCACCTCTAGAGTTT. The variable domain in full, completed from reference TRBV18 and TRBJ2-7, reads NAGVMQNPRHLVRRRGQEARLRCSPMKGHSHVYWYRQLPEEGLKFMVYLQKENIIDESGMPKERFSAEFPKEGPSILRIQQVVRGDSAAYFCASSPGTGSPLEFGPGTRLTVT.

This clone was found once. At one end, the junction sequence differs from germline, possibly due to a read error. V is TRBV30 and J is TRBJ2-1, with 7 bases matching TRBD1. Looked up from germline, CDR1 is GTSNPN and CDR2 is SVGIG (reference sequence). The CDR3 has 12 amino acids. CDR3 bases: TGTGCCTGGAGTGTGTCAGGGGGTATTACGGTCTTC. Translating it yields CAWSVSGGITVF.

The chain has TRBV7-3 and TRBJ2-5; 9 positions agree with TRBD1. This CDR3 region has 17 residues. CDR1 SGHTA and CDR2 FQGTGA come from the germline V gene. Losses at the gene ends were 3 bases for V and 5 bases for J; bases not matched to a gene: 13. Written as DNA, the CDR3 is TGTGCCAGCAGCTTCCAGCCACCCTGGGACAGGGTGGAGACCCAGTACTTC. Translating it yields CASSFQPPWDRVETQYF.

This clone was detected a few times. The rearrangement links TRBV11-2 to TRBJ1-2, with TRBD1 matching 8 bases. Germline-derived CDR1 and CDR2 are SGHAT and FQNNGV. The CDR3 is 16 residues long. With V trimmed by 1 base and J by 2 bases, 6 bases remained unmatched. The CDR3 bases are TGTGCCAGCAGCTTAGCCCTCGGGACAGGAAACTATGGCTACACCTTC. It encodes CASSLALGTGNYGYTF.

The V and J genes are TRBV7-9 and TRBJ1-1; D may be TRBD1 (5 bases). The CDR3 covers 15 residues. Trimming left V 3 bases short and J 1 base short, with 12 bases between. From germline, CDR1 is SEHNR and CDR2 FQNEAQ (reference sequence). Here the CDR3 reads CASSLGGRRNTEAFF. The CDR3 DNA reads TGTGCCAGCAGCTTGGGGGGACGGAGGAACACTGAAGCTTTCTTT.

The rearrangement links TRBV15 to TRBJ2-4; 16 bases align to TRBD2. V was clipped by 3 bases and J by 2 bases; unmatched bases: 7. This CDR3 region has 19 residues. Germline V CDR1 and CDR2: LNHNV, YYDKDF (reference sequence). CDR3 region: CATSRGLAGGHRSKNIQYF. Written as DNA, the CDR3 is TGTGCCACCAGCAGGGGACTAGCGGGGGGGCATAGATCCAAAAACATTCAGTACTTC.

The rearrangement links TRBV7-3 to TRBJ1-1; possibly TRBD1 for D (6 bases). CDR1 is SGHTA, CDR2 FQGTGA, per germline. The V and J ends lost 2 bases and 0 bases respectively, with 16 bases between them. The CDR3 is 17 amino acids. The CDR3 region is CASSLAGGLGMNTEAFF. The CDR3 DNA reads as TGTGCCAGCAGCTTAGCGGGGGGCCTTGGTATGAACACTGAAGCTTTCTTT.

This rearrangement joins TRBV9 to TRBJ2-7; 8 nucleotides line up with TRBD1. V lost 4 bases, J lost 5 bases, and 5 bases stayed unmatched. Germline V gene sequence: CDR1 SGDLS, CDR2 YYNGEE. The CDR3 consists of 13 residues. This CDR3 reads CASSTDREDEQYF. Here the CDR3 DNA reads TGTGCCAGCAGCACGGACAGGGAAGACGAGCAGTACTTC.

This chain joins TRBV11-3 and TRBJ2-5, with 7 bases fitting TRBD1. V lost 0 bases, J lost 2 bases, and 9 bases stayed unmatched. Germline V gene sequence: CDR1 SGHNT, CDR2 YENEEA. The CDR3 extends over 17 amino acids. CDR3 sequence (DNA): TGTGCCAGCAGCTTAGAAGTCGTTTGCAGGGGGCAAGAGACCCAGTACTTC. Amino acids: CASSLEVVCRGQETQYF.

V and J are TRBV19 and TRBJ2-1; 11 bases align to TRBD2. The germline gives CDR1 LNHDA, CDR2 SQIVND (reference sequence). V lost 5 bases and J lost 9; bases outside the gene matches: 9. The CDR3 is 15 amino acids. The CDR3 reads CASSPTVAGGGEQFF. The CDR3 region has the DNA TGTGCCAGTAGTCCCACCGTAGCGGGAGGGGGTGAGCAGTTCTTC. The complete variable domain, with remaining parts taken from reference TRBV19 and TRBJ2-1, reads DGGITQSPKYLFRKEGQNVTLSCEQNLNHDAMYWYRQDPGQGLRLIYYSQIVNDFQKGDIAEGYSVSREKKESFPLTVTSAQKNPTAFYLCASSPTVAGGGEQFFGPGTRLTVL.

This chain joins TRBV28 and TRBJ1-5; TRBD1 agrees at 8 bases. This CDR3 is built from 16 residues. CDR1 and CDR2 from the germline V gene are MDHEN and SYDVKM. The V and J ends lost 7 bases and 2 bases, in that order; junction bases with no gene match: 10. The CDR3 reads CASTLRTGWGNQPQHF. CDR3 DNA sequence: TGTGCCAGCACTCTAAGGACAGGGTGGGGCAATCAGCCCCAGCATTTT.

This clone is a singleton in its sample. This CDR3 reads CASLRDMSTDTQYF. CDR3 DNA: TGTGCCAGCCTCCGGGATATGAGCACAGATACGCAGTATTTT. The gene calls are TRBV5-4 and TRBJ2-3; TRBD2 might be the D (5 bases). Germline assignment: CDR1 SGHNT and CDR2 YYREEE (reference sequence). The CDR3 consists of 14 residues. Trimming took 7 bases from V and 0 from J, leaving 12 bases between them.

The CDR3 nucleotides read TGTGCCAGCAGTTTTTACGGGACAGGGGGGGAAAAACTGTTTTTT. Translating it yields CASSFYGTGGEKLFF. The chain carries TRBV27 and TRBJ1-4; TRBD1 matches 11 bases. This CDR3 region has 15 residues. Losses at the gene ends were 3 bases for V and 8 bases for J; bases not matched to a gene: 5. Looked up from germline, CDR1 is MNHEY and CDR2 is SMNVEV (reference sequence).

The chain links TRBV5-5 to TRBJ1-4, with 7 bases identical to TRBD1. The CDR3 contains 14 residues. The germline V gene encodes CDR1 SGHKS and CDR2 YYEKEE (reference sequence). J was trimmed by 7 bases and V by 6 bases; bases with no gene match: 9. CDR3 sequence: CASIPGQTLEKLFF. The CDR3 DNA follows: TGTGCCAGCATCCCGGGACAGACGCTTGAAAAACTGTTTTTT.

V is TRBV11-1 and J is TRBJ1-4, with 7 bases identical to TRBD1. The CDR3 is made up of 15 amino acids. The germline gives CDR1 SGHAT, CDR2 FQDESV (reference sequence). After removal of 1 base from V and 4 bases from J, the junction contained 3 bases not matched to a gene. The CDR3 nucleotides are TGTGCCAGCAGCTTAGAGGGGGCACATAATGAAAAACTGTTTTTT. It is translated as CASSLEGAHNEKLFF.

The chain employs TRBV14 and TRBJ2-3, with TRBD2 matching 8 bases. Germline V gene sequence: CDR1 SGHDN, CDR2 FVKESK. This CDR3 region has 15 residues. After removal of 3 bases from V and 3 bases from J, the junction contained 5 bases not matched to a gene. Written as DNA, the CDR3 is TGTGCCAGCAGCCAGAAGCGGGGGATAACAGATACGCAGTATTTT. Its translation: CASSQKRGITDTQYF.

The chain couples TRBV5-1 to TRBJ2-1; TRBD2 matches 10 bases. CDR1 is SGHRS, CDR2 YFSETQ, per germline. V shed 0 bases and J 1 base; nucleotides not matched to a gene: 4. This CDR3 is 17 amino acids long. For the CDR3, the DNA is TGCGCCAGCAGCTTGGGGGCTAGCGGGAGTTCCTACAATGAGCAGTTCTTC. Protein sequence: CASSLGASGSSYNEQFF.

The chain employs TRBV27 and TRBJ2-7; D may be TRBD1 (6 bases). Germline V gene lookup returns CDR1 MNHEY and CDR2 SMNVEV (reference sequence). The V and J ends lost 6 bases and 7 bases respectively, with 16 bases between them. CDR3 length: 13 amino acids. The CDR3 DNA reads as TGTGCCAGCAGGGGCAGGGGACGCTTTGAGCAGTACTTC. Amino acids: CASRGRGRFEQYF.

This clone was counted a single time. This sequence joins TRBV2 and TRBJ1-5, with D possibly being TRBD1 (5 bases). V was pared by 6 bases and J by 4 bases, with 10 bases between. This CDR3 has 13 residues. The V gene's germline CDR1 is SNHLY and CDR2 FYNNEI. CDR3 bases: TGTGCCAGCAGGAGGCAGGGTAATCAGCCCCAGCATTTT. It specifies CASRRQGNQPQHF.